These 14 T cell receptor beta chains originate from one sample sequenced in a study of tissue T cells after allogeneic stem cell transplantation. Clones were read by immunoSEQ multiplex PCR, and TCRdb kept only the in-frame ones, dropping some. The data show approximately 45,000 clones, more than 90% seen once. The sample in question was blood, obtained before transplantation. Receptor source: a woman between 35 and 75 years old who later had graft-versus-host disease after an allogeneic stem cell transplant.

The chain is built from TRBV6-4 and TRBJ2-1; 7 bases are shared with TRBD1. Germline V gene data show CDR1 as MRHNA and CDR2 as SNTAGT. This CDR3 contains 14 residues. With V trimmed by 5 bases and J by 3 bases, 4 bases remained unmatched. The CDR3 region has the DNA TGTGCCAGCAGTCGGGACAGACACTACAATGAGCAGTTCTTC. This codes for CASSRDRHYNEQFF.

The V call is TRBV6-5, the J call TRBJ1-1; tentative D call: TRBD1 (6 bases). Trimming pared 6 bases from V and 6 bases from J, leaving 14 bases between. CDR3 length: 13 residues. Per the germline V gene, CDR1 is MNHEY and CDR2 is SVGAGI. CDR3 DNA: TGTGCCAGCAGAGAGCAGGGACAACCTGAAGCTTTCTTT. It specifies CASREQGQPEAFF.

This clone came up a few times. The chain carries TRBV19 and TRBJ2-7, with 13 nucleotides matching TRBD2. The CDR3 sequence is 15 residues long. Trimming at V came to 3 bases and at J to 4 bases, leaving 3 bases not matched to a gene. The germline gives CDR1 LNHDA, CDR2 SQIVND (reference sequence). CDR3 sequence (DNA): TGTGCCAGTAGTATCGGGACTAGCGGGACGTACGAGCAGTACTTC. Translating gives CASSIGTSGTYEQYF.

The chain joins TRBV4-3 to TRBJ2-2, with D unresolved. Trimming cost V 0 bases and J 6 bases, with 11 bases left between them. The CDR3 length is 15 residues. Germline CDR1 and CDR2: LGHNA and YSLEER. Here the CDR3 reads CASSQDSPGPGELFF. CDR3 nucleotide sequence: TGCGCCAGCAGCCAAGATAGCCCCGGGCCCGGGGAGCTGTTTTTT.

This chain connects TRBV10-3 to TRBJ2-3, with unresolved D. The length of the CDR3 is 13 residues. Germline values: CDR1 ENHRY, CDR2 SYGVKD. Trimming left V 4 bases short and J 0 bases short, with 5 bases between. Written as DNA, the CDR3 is TGTGCCATCAGTGGGGCTAGCACAGATACGCAGTATTTT. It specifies CAISGASTDTQYF.

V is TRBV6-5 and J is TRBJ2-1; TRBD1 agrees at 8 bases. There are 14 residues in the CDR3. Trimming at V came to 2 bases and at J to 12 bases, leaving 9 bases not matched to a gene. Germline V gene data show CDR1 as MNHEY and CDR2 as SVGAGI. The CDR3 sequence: CASSYKGRGHPQFF. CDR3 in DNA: TGTGCCAGCAGTTACAAAGGCAGGGGGCACCCGCAGTTCTTC.

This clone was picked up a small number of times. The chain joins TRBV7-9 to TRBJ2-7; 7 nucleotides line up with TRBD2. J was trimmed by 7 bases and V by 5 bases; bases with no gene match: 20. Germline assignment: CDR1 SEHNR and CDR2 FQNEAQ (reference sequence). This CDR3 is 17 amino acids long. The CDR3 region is CASSQPSGNVFTFEQYF. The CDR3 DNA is TGTGCCAGCAGCCAACCTAGCGGAAATGTTTTTACGTTTGAGCAGTACTTC. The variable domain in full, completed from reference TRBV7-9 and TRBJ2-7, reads DTGVSQNPRHKITKRGQNVTFRCDPISEHNRLYWYRQTLGQGPEFLTYFQNEAQLEKSRLLSDRFSAERPKGSFSTLEIQRTEQGDSAMYLCASSQPSGNVFTFEQYFGPGTRLTVT.

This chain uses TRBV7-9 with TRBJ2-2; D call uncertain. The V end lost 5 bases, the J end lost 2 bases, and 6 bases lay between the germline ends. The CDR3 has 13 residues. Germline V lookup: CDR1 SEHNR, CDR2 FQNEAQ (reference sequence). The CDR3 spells CASSPANTGELFF. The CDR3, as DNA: TGTGCCAGCAGCCCAGCCAACACCGGGGAGCTGTTTTTT. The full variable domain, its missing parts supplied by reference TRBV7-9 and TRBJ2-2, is DTGVSQNPRHKITKRGQNVTFRCDPISEHNRLYWYRQTLGQGPEFLTYFQNEAQLEKSRLLSDRFSAERPKGSFSTLEIQRTEQGDSAMYLCASSPANTGELFFGEGSRLTVL.

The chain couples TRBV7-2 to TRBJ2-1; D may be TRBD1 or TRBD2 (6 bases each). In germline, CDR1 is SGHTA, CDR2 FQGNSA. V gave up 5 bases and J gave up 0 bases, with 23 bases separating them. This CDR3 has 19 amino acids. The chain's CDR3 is CASSQRRGRPRGSYNEQFF. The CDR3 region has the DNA TGTGCCAGCAGCCAACGTCGGGGGCGACCCAGGGGCTCCTACAATGAGCAGTTCTTC.

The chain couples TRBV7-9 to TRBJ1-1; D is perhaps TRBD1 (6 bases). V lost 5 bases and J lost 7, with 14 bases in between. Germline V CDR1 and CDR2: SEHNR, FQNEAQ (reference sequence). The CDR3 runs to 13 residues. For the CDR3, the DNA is TGTGCCAGCAGCCCGGGACACAACTATGAAGCTTTCTTT. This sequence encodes CASSPGHNYEAFF.

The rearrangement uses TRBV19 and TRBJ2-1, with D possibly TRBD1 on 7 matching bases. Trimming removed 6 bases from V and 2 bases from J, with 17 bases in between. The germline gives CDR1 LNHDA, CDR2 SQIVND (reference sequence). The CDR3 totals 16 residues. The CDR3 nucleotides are TGTGCCAGTAGCTTGGGGGGACAGTTACCCTACAATGAGCAGTTCTTC. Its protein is CASSLGGQLPYNEQFF.

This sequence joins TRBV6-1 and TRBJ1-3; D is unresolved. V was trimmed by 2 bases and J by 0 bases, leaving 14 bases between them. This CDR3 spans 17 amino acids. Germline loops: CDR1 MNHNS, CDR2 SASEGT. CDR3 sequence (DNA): TGTGCCAGCAGTGAAAGGCCGGCTGGGAGCTCTGGAAACACCATATATTTT. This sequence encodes CASSERPAGSSGNTIYF.

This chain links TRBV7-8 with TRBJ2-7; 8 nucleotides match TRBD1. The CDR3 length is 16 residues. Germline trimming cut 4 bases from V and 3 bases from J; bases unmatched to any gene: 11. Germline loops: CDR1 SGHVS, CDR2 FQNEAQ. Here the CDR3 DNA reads TGTGCCAGCAGCTCATCGCAGAGGACAGGGAGCTACGAGCAGTACTTC. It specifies CASSSSQRTGSYEQYF.

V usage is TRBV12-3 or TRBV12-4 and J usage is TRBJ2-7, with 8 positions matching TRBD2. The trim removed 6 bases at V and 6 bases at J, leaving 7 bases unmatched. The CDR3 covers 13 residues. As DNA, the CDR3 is TGTGCCAGCAGAGAGAGCGGGAGCGGCGAGCAGTACTTC. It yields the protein CASRESGSGEQYF.